The 16 T cell receptor beta chains given below trace back to one sample, sequenced in a study of T cell repertoires in cytomegalovirus infection. Their antigen targets remain unknown. TCRdb itself ran the reads through MiXCR, one entry per CDR3 protein. The sample contains about 310,000 distinct CDR3 sequences, just under 25% of which appear only once. This material consisted of cultured PBMCs, taken from culture after CMV antigen stimulation. All receptors come from a human donor in good health (CMV status not recorded). Some clones in this sample may be carry-over from other donors' samples.

There are many counts of this clonotype. The chain links TRBV7-2 to TRBJ2-3, with 11 nucleotides matching TRBD2. Germline-derived CDR1 and CDR2 are SGHTA and FQGNSA. V shed 7 bases, J shed 2 bases, and the junction held 14 bases outside the gene matches. The CDR3 is 18 residues long. CDR3 in amino acids: CASTKGLAGGVVTDTQYF. The CDR3 coding sequence is TGTGCCAGCACCAAAGGGTTAGCGGGAGGGGTTGTCACAGATACGCAGTATTTT. The full variable domain, its missing parts supplied by reference TRBV7-2 and TRBJ2-3, is GAGVSQSPSNKVTEKGKDVELRCDPISGHTALYWYRQSLGQGLEFLIYFQGNSAPDKSGLPSDRFSAERTGGSVSTLTIQRTQQEDSAVYLCASTKGLAGGVVTDTQYFGPGTRLTVL.

This sequence joins TRBV6-8 and TRBJ2-1, with 11 bases lining up with TRBD2. Germline CDR1 and CDR2: MNHGY and SAAAGT. This CDR3 contains 15 residues. With 5 bases clipped from V and 12 bases from J, the junction kept 12 bases outside the gene matches. The CDR3 loop is CASSPKGLAGRGQFF. The CDR3 nucleotides read TGTGCCAGCAGTCCCAAAGGACTAGCGGGCCGCGGGCAGTTCTTC.

The J gene is TRBJ2-1, the V gene TRBV9; 11 bases align to TRBD1. The CDR3 loop spans 15 amino acids. Losses at the gene ends were 6 bases for V and 4 bases for J; bases not matched to a gene: 6. Germline CDR1 SGDLS, CDR2 YYNGEE. The CDR3 loop is CASNKGDRGYNEQFF. The CDR3, as DNA: TGTGCCAGCAACAAAGGGGACAGGGGGTACAATGAGCAGTTCTTC.

For the CDR3, the DNA is TGTGCCATCAGTCTGAATTCAGTCGCTGAAGCTTTCTTT. Its translation: CAISLNSVAEAFF. The genes are TRBV10-3 and TRBJ1-1; no definite D call. Trimming pared 5 bases from V and 6 bases from J, leaving 13 bases between. From germline, CDR1 is ENHRY and CDR2 SYGVKD. The CDR3 has 13 amino acids.

The chain recombines TRBV19 with TRBJ1-5; D call uncertain. CDR1 and CDR2 from the germline V gene are LNHDA and SQIVND (reference sequence). The V gene lost 7 bases and the J gene lost 2 bases, with 6 bases spanning the gap. The CDR3 contains 12 residues. For the CDR3, the DNA is TGTGCCAGTAACCAGGGCAATCAGCCCCAGCATTTT. This gives the protein CASNQGNQPQHF.

The chain employs TRBV7-8 and TRBJ1-6, with D possibly matching TRBD1 (5 bases). Per the germline V gene, CDR1 is SGHVS and CDR2 is FQNEAQ. V gave up 6 bases and J gave up 10 bases, with 13 bases separating them. The CDR3 spans 13 residues. For the CDR3, the DNA is TGTGCCAGCAGGGTAGGGGCAGAGTCACCCCTCCACTTT. This codes for CASRVGAESPLHF.

V and J are TRBV7-6 and TRBJ2-7, with 10 bases fitting TRBD2. Germline trimming cut 5 bases from V and 6 bases from J; bases unmatched to any gene: 7. The CDR3 length is 14 residues. Per the germline V gene, CDR1 is SGHVS and CDR2 is FNYEAQ. CDR3 in DNA: TGTGCCAGCAGCCAGACGTTAGCGGGAGGCGAGCAGTACTTC. Encoded protein: CASSQTLAGGEQYF.

This clonotype came up a few times. The rearrangement uses TRBV20-1 and TRBJ2-5; TRBD1 is a possible D gene (5 bases). CDR3 length: 15 residues. Germline loops: CDR1 DFQATT, CDR2 SNEGSKA (reference sequence). The V gene lost 6 bases and the J gene lost 2 bases, with 19 bases spanning the gap. The CDR3 is CSAQLTRGGQETQYF. CDR3 DNA: TGCAGTGCCCAACTGACAAGGGGCGGACAAGAGACCCAGTACTTC.

Comment on this clonotype: One end of the junction does not line up with germline, which may come from a read error. V is TRBV19 and J is TRBJ2-2; maybe TRBD2 (5 bases). CDR3 length: 15 residues. The germline gives CDR1 LNHDA, CDR2 SQIVND (reference sequence). CDR3 bases: TGTGCCAGTAGTCCCGGAGTGACGAACACCGGGGTGCTGTTTTTT. Its protein product is CASSPGVTNTGVLFF. The full variable domain, completed using reference TRBV19 and TRBJ2-2, is DGGITQSPKYLFRKEGQNVTLSCEQNLNHDAMYWYRQDPGQGLRLIYYSQIVNDFQKGDIAEGYSVSREKKESFPLTVTSAQKNPTAFYLCASSPGVTNTGVLFFGEGSRLTVL.

This chain connects TRBV15 to TRBJ2-1, with D perhaps matching TRBD1 or TRBD2 (5 bases each). Looked up from germline, CDR1 is LNHNV and CDR2 is YYDKDF (reference sequence). Between the trimmed V and J ends, which lost 0 bases and 8 bases, there was a span of 17 bases. This CDR3 has 16 amino acids. Here the CDR3 reads CATSRESGKGPDEQFF. CDR3 nucleotide sequence: TGTGCCACCAGCAGAGAAAGCGGTAAGGGGCCTGATGAGCAGTTCTTC.

This rearrangement joins TRBV4-3 to TRBJ2-3, with 12 bases fitting TRBD2. V lost 5 bases, J lost 5 bases, and 8 bases stayed unmatched. The germline V gene has CDR1 LGHNA and CDR2 YSLEER. The CDR3 is 16 residues long. CDR3 nucleotide sequence: TGCGCCAGCAGCAAACGACTAGCGGGAGCAGTAGATACGCAGTATTTT. Translated, it gives CASSKRLAGAVDTQYF.

This clonotype was recorded many times. The chain recombines TRBV7-2 with TRBJ2-1; D uncertain. This CDR3 spans 15 amino acids. V shed 3 bases and J shed 0 bases, with 9 bases lying between them. Germline V CDR1 and CDR2: SGHTA, FQGNSA. CDR3 bases: TGTGCCAGCAGCTTTCCTGGGCGCTCCTACAATGAGCAGTTCTTC. Protein sequence: CASSFPGRSYNEQFF.

V usage is TRBV24-1 and J usage is TRBJ2-3; 9 positions agree with TRBD2. With 4 bases clipped from V and 4 bases from J, the junction kept 8 bases outside the gene matches. CDR3 length: 16 residues. The germline CDR1 and CDR2 sequences are KGHDR and SFDVKD. The CDR3 DNA follows: TGTGCCACCAGTGAAGGGGCGGGAGGGTATGCAGATACGCAGTATTTT. Translation: CATSEGAGGYADTQYF.

This clonotype has just a few counts. The rearrangement uses TRBV18 and TRBJ1-1; no clear D. CDR1 KGHSH and CDR2 LQKENI come from the germline V gene. The CDR3 runs to 15 residues. Trimming shortened V by 3 bases and J by 0 bases, and 11 bases separated the two germline ends. The CDR3 loop is CASSPNPQMNTEAFF. The CDR3, as DNA: TGTGCCAGCTCACCGAATCCCCAAATGAACACTGAAGCTTTCTTT.

The chain links TRBV6-2 or TRBV6-3 to TRBJ1-1; TRBD1 agrees at 7 bases. The CDR3 sequence is 14 residues long. Unmatched junction bases numbered 6, after V lost 5 bases and J lost 3 bases. Germline V gene sequence: CDR1 MNHEY, CDR2 SVGEGT. The CDR3 DNA reads as TGTGCCAGCAGTCAAAACAGGGGACACACTGAAGCTTTCTTT. It translates to CASSQNRGHTEAFF.

Ten or more counts support this clonotype. The genes are TRBV7-9 and TRBJ2-1; TRBD2 matches at 9 bases. The V gene end was trimmed by 2 bases and the J gene end by 6 bases; junction bases not matched to a gene: 5. The CDR3 sequence is 15 residues long. Germline CDR1 and CDR2: SEHNR and FQNEAQ (reference sequence). CDR3 nucleotide sequence: TGTGCCAGCAGCTTAAGGACTAGCGAGGGCAATGAGCAGTTCTTC. Residues: CASSLRTSEGNEQFF.